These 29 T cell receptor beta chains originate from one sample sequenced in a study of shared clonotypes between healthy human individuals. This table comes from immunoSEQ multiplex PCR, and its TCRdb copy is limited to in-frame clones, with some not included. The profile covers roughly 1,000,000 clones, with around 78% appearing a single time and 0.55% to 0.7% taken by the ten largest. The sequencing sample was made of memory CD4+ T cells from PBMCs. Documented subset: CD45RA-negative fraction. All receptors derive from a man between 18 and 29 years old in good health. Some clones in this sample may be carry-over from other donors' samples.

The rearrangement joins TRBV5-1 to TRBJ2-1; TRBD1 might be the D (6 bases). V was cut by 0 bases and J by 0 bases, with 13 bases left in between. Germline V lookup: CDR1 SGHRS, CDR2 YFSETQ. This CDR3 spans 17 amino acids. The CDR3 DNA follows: TGCGCCAGCAGCTTGGTTGCAGGGGATAGCTCCTACAATGAGCAGTTCTTC. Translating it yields CASSLVAGDSSYNEQFF. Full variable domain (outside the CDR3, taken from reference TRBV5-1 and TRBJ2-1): KAGVTQTPRYLIKTRGQQVTLSCSPISGHRSVSWYQQTPGQGLQFLFEYFSETQRNKGNFPGRFSGRQFSNSRSEMNVSTLELGDSALYLCASSLVAGDSSYNEQFFGPGTRLTVL.

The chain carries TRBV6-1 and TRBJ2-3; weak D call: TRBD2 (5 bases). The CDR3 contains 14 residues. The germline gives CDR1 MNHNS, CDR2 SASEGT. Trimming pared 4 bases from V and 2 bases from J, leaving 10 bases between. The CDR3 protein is CASSVRGLTDTQYF. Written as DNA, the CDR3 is TGTGCCAGCAGTGTCCGAGGGCTCACAGATACGCAGTATTTT.

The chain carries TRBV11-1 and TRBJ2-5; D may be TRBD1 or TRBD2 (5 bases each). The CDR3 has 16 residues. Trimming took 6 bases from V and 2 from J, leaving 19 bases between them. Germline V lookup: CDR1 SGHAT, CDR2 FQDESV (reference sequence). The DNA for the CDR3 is TGTGCCAGCAGTAAAACAGTCGGGGCGACACAAGAGACCCAGTACTTC. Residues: CASSKTVGATQETQYF.

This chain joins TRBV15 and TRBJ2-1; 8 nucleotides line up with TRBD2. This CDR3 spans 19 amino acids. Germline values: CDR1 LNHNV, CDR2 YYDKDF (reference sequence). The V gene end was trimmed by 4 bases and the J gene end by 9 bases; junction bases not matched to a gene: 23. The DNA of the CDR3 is TGTGCCACCAGCAAGGGGGGCTCGGTCGGGCAGCGGGAGAGTGGTGAGCAGTTCTTC. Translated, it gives CATSKGGSVGQRESGEQFF.

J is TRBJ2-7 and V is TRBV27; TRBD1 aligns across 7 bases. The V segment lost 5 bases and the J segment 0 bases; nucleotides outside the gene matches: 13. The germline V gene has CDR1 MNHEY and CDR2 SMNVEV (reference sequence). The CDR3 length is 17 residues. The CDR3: CASSGGFLGQTSYEQYF. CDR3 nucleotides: TGTGCCAGCAGTGGGGGCTTCCTGGGACAGACCTCCTACGAGCAGTACTTC.

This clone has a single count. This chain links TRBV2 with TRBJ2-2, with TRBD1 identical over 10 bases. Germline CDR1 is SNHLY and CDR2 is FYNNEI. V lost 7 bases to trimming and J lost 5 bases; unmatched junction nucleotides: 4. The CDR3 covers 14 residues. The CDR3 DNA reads TGTGCCAGCACTGGGACAGGGGAGACCGGGGAGCTGTTTTTT. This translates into CASTGTGETGELFF.

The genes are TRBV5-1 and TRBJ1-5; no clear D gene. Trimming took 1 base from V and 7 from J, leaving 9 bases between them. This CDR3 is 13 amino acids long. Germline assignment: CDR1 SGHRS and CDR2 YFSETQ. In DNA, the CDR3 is TGCGCCAGCAGCTTGAGTTTGGAGCAGCCCCAGCATTTT. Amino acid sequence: CASSLSLEQPQHF.

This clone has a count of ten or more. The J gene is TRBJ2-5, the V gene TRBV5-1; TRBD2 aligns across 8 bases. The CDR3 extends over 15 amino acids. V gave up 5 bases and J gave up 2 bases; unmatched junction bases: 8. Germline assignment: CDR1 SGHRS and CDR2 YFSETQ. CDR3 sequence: CASRGTLAGQETQYF. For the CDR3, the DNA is TGCGCCAGCAGGGGAACCTTAGCGGGGCAAGAGACCCAGTACTTC.

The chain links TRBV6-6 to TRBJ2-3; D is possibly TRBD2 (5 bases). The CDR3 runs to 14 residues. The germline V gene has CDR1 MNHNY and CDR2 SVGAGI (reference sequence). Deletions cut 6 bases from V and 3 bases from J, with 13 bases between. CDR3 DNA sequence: TGTGCCAGCAGGCCAGAAGGAGGAACAGATACGCAGTATTTT. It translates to CASRPEGGTDTQYF.

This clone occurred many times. This chain's CDR3 is CASSGRRLAGVDTQYF. CDR3 coding DNA: TGTGCCAGCAGTGGCCGTAGGCTAGCGGGCGTCGATACGCAGTATTTT. The V call is TRBV6-1, the J call TRBJ2-3, with 8 bases that match TRBD2. J lost 6 bases, V lost 4 bases, and 12 bases had no gene match. Per germline, CDR1 MNHNS and CDR2 SASEGT. This CDR3 contains 16 residues.

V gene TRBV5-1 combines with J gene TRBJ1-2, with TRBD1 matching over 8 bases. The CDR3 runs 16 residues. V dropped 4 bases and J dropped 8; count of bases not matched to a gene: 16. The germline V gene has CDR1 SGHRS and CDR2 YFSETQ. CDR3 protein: CASSTESGQGRGGYTF. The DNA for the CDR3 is TGCGCCAGCAGCACTGAGTCTGGACAGGGAAGGGGCGGCTACACCTTC.

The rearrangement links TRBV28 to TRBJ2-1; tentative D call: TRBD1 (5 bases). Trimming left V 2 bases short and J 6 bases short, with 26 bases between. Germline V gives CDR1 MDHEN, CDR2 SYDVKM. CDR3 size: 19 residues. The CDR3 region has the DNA TGTGCCAGCAGTTTAGTAGGGGATTTGTTTGCTACCTCTTCCAATGAGCAGTTCTTC. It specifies CASSLVGDLFATSSNEQFF. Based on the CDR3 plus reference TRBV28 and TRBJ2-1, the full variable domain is DVKVTQSSRYLVKRTGEKVFLECVQDMDHENMFWYRQDPGLGLRLIYFSYDVKMKEKGDIPEGYSVSREKKERFSLILESASTNQTSMYLCASSLVGDLFATSSNEQFFGPGTRLTVL.

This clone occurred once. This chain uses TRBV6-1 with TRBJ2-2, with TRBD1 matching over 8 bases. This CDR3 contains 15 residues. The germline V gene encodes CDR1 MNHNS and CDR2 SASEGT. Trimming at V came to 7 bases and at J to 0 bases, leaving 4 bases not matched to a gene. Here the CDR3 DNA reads TGTGCCAGCACCTCGGGACAGGCGAACACCGGGGAGCTGTTTTTT. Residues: CASTSGQANTGELFF.

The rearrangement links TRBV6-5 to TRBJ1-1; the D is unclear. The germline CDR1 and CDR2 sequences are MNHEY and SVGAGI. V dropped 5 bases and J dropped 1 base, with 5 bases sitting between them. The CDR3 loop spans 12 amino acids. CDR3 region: CASSPRNTEAFF. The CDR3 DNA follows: TGTGCCAGCAGTCCCCGGAACACTGAAGCTTTCTTT.

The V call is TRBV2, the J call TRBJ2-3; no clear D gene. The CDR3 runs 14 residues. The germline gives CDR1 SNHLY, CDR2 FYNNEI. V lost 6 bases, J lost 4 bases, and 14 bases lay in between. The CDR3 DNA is TGTGCCAGCAGCCCAGGTCATCGGTCAGATACGCAGTATTTT. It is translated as CASSPGHRSDTQYF. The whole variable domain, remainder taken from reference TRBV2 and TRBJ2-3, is EPEVTQTPSHQVTQMGQEVILRCVPISNHLYFYWYRQILGQKVEFLVSFYNNEISEKSEIFDDQFSVERPDGSNFTLKIRSTKLEDSAMYFCASSPGHRSDTQYFGPGTRLTVL.

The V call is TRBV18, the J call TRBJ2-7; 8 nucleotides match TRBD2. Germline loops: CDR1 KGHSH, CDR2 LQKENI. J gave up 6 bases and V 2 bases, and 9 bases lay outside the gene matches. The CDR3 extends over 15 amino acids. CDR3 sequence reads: CASSPMQAGAGEQYF. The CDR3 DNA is TGTGCCAGCTCACCAATGCAAGCGGGAGCGGGCGAGCAGTACTTC. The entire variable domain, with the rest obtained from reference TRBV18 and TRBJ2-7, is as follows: NAGVMQNPRHLVRRRGQEARLRCSPMKGHSHVYWYRQLPEEGLKFMVYLQKENIIDESGMPKERFSAEFPKEGPSILRIQQVVRGDSAAYFCASSPMQAGAGEQYFGPGTRLTVT.

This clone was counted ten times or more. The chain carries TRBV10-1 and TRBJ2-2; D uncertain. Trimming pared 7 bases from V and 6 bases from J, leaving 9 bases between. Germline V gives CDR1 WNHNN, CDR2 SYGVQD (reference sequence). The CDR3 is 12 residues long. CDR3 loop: CASTSGPGELFF. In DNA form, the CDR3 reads TGCGCCAGCACCTCCGGGCCCGGGGAGCTGTTTTTT.

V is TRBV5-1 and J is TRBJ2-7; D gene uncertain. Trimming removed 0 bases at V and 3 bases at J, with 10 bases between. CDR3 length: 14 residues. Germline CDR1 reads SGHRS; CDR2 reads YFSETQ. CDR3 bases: TGCGCCAGCAGCTTGGGGACGGACCACTACGAGCAGTACTTC. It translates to CASSLGTDHYEQYF.

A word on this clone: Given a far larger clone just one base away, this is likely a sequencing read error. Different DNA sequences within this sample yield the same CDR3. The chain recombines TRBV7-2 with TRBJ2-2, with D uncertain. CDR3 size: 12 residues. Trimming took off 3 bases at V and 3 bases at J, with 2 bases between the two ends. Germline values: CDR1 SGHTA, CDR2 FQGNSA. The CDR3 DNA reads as TGTGCCAGCAGCTTGGACACCGGGGAGCTGTTTTTT. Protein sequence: CASSLDTGELFF.

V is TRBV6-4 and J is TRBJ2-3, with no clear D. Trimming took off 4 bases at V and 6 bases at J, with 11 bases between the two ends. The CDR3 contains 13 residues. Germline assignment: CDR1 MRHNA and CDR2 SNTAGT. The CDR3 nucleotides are TGTGCCAGCAGTGTCCTAGGCAGCGATACGCAGTATTTT. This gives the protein CASSVLGSDTQYF.

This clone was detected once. The CDR3: CASSTKGTSRHGEQYF. The DNA of the CDR3 is TGTGCCAGCAGCACTAAAGGGACTAGCCGCCACGGGGAGCAGTACTTC. The J gene is TRBJ2-7, the V gene TRBV5-4; 9 bases fit TRBD2. CDR3 length: 16 amino acids. V lost 4 bases to trimming and J lost 7 bases; unmatched junction nucleotides: 15. Germline-derived CDR1 and CDR2 are SGHNT and YYREEE (reference sequence).

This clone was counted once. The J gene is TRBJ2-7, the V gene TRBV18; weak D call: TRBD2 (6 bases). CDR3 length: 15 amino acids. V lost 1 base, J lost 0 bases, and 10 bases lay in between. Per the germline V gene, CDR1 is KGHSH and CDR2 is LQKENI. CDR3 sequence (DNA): TGTGCCAGCTCACCACTGCGGGACCGCTCCTACGAGCAGTACTTC. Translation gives CASSPLRDRSYEQYF.

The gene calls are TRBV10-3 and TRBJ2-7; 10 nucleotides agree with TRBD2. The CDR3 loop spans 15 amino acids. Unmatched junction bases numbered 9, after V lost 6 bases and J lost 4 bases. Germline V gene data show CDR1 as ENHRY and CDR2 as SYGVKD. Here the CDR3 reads CAISLGTSGAYEQYF. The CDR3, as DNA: TGTGCCATCAGCCTTGGTACTAGCGGGGCTTACGAGCAGTACTTC.

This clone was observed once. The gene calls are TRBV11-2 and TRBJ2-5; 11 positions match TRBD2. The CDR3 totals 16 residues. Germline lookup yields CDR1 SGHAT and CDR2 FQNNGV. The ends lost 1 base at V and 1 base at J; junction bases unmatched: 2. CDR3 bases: TGTGCCAGCAGCTTAGGGCTAGCGGGAGGCCAAGAGACCCAGTACTTC. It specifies CASSLGLAGGQETQYF.

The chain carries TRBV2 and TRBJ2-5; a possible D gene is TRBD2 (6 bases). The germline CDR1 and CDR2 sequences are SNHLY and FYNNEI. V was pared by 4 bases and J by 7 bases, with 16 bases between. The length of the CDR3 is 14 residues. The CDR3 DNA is TGTGCCAGCAGTGGCTGGGACGCCGGGGGGACCCAGTACTTC. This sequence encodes CASSGWDAGGTQYF.

The CDR3 spells CASSRGDIGSFLGYTF. CDR3 DNA sequence: TGTGCCAGCAGCCGGGGGGACATAGGTTCTTTTTTAGGCTACACCTTC. V and J are TRBV5-6 and TRBJ1-2; perhaps TRBD1 as D (6 bases). Germline loops: CDR1 SGHDT, CDR2 YYEEEE. This CDR3 region has 16 residues. The V and J ends lost 4 bases and 8 bases respectively, with 24 bases between them.

In DNA form, the CDR3 reads TGTGCCAGCAGCTTAAGAACAAGACAGGCCGGAAACACCATATATTTT. Protein product: CASSLRTRQAGNTIYF. V gene TRBV7-8 combines with J gene TRBJ1-3; tentative D call: TRBD1 (6 bases). The CDR3 extends over 16 amino acids. CDR1 and CDR2 (germline): SGHVS, FQNEAQ. Trimming shortened V by 2 bases and J by 4 bases, and 15 bases separated the two germline ends. The full variable domain, its missing parts supplied by reference TRBV7-8 and TRBJ1-3, is GAGVSQSPRYKVAKRGQDVALRCDPISGHVSLFWYQQALGQGPEFLTYFQNEAQLDKSGLPSDRFFAERPEGSVSTLKIQRTQQEDSAVYLCASSLRTRQAGNTIYFGEGSWLTVV.

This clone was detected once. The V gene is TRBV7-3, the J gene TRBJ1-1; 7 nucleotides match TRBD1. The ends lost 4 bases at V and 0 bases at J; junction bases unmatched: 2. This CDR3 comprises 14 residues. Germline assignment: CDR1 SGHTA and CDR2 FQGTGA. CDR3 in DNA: TGTGCCAGCAGCTCCCAGGGGGTGAACACTGAAGCTTTCTTT. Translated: CASSSQGVNTEAFF.

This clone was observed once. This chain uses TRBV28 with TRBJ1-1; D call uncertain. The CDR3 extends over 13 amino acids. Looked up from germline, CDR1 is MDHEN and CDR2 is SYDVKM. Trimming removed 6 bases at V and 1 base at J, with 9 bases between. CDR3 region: CASRVPTNTEAFF. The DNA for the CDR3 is TGTGCCAGCAGAGTCCCAACGAACACTGAAGCTTTCTTT.